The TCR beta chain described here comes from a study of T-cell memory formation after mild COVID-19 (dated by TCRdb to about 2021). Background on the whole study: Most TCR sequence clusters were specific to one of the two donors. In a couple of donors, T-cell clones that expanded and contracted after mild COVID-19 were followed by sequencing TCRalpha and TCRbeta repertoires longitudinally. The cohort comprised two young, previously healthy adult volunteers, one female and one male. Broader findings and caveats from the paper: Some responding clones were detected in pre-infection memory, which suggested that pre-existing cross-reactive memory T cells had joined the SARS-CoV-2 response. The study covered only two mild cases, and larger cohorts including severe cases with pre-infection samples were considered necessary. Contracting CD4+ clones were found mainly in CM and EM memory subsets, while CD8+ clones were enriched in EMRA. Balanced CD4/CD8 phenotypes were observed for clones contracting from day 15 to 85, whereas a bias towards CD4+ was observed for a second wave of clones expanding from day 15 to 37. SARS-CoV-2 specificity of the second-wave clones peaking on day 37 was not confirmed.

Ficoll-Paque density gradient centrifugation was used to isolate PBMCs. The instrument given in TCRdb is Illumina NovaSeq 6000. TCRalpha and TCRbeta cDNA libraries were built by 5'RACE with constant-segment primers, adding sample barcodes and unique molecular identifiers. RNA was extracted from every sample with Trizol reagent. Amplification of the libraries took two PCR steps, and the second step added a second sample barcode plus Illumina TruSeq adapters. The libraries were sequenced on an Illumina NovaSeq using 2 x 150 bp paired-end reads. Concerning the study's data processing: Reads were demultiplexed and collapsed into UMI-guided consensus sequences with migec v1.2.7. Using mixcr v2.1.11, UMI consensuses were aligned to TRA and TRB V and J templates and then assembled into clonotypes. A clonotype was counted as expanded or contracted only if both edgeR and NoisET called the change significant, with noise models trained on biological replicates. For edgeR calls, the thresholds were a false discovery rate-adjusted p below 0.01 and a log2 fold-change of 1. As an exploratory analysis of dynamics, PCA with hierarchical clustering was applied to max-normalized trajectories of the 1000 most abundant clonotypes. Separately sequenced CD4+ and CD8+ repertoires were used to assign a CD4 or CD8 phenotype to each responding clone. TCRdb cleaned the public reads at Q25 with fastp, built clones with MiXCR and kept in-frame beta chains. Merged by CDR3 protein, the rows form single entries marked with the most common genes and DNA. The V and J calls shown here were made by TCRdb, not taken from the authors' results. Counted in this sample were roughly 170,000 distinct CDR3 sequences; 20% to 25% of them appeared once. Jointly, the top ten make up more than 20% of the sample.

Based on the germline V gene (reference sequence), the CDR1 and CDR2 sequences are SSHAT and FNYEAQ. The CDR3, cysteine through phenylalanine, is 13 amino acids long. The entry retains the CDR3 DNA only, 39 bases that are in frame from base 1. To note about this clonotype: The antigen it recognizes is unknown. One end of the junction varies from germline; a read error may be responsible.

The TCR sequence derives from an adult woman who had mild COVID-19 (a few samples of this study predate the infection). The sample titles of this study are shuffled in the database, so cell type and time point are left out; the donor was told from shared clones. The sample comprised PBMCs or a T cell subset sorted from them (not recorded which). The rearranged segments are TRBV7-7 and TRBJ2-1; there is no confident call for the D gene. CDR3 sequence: CASSFSANNEQFF. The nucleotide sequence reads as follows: TGTGCTAGCAGCTTTTCAGCTAACAATGAGCAGTTCTTC.